A single sample is the source of the 17 T cell receptor beta chains below, sequenced in a study of shared clonotypes between healthy human individuals. Data came from immunoSEQ multiplex PCR; TCRdb stores just in-frame clones and leaves some out. Of some 2,400,000 clones listed, 90% to 96% are singletons. Material: naive CD4+ T cells sorted from blood. Subset meaning: CD45RA+ positively selected. The receptor source for this set is a man aged 18 to 29 in good health.

The gene calls are TRBV7-8 and TRBJ2-7, with D perhaps TRBD2 (6 bases). CDR1 and CDR2 (germline): SGHVS, FQNEAQ. CDR3 size: 15 residues. V gave up 1 base and J gave up 2 bases, with 12 bases separating them. The CDR3 DNA sequence: TGTGCCAGCAGCTTAGACGGGGGAACTACCTACGAGCAGTACTTC. It is translated as CASSLDGGTTYEQYF.

V and J are TRBV11-3 and TRBJ2-7; either TRBD1 or TRBD2 may supply D (5 bases each). CDR1 is SGHNT and CDR2 is YENEEA in the germline V gene. The CDR3 contains 14 residues. Trimming left V 5 bases short and J 3 bases short, with 14 bases between. CDR3 residues: CASSLGGNDYEQYF. The CDR3 DNA sequence: TGTGCCAGCAGCCTTGGGGGAAACGACTACGAGCAGTACTTC.

As regards this clone: Different DNA sequences within this sample yield the same CDR3. The chain combines TRBV19 with TRBJ2-5; 9 nucleotides match TRBD2. The V gene end was trimmed by 1 base and the J gene end by 4 bases; junction bases not matched to a gene: 4. Germline CDR1 and CDR2: LNHDA and SQIVND (reference sequence). The CDR3 totals 15 residues. CDR3 DNA: TGTGCCAGTAGTATAGGGCTAGCGGGAACAGAGACCCAGTACTTC. Translation gives CASSIGLAGTETQYF.

The chain has TRBV12-5 and TRBJ1-1, with D possibly TRBD1 on 6 matching bases. V shed 5 bases and J shed 4 bases, with 17 bases lying between them. CDR1 LGHNT and CDR2 FRNRAP come from the germline V gene. The CDR3 has 15 amino acids. DNA of the CDR3: TGTGCTAGTGGTATGTGGGGGGCTGGAGGCACTGAAGCTTTCTTT. It yields the protein CASGMWGAGGTEAFF.

This rearrangement joins TRBV4-1 to TRBJ2-7; D might be TRBD2 (6 bases). Trimming stripped 0 bases from V and 1 base from J, with 13 bases between. The CDR3 spans 16 residues. The germline V gene has CDR1 MGHRA and CDR2 YSYEKL. CDR3 bases: TGCGCCAGCAGCCAAGAGGGGTGGGGGGTTTCCTACGAGCAGTACTTC. This encodes CASSQEGWGVSYEQYF.

The rearrangement joins TRBV9 to TRBJ2-1; 7 nucleotides align to TRBD2. V shed 0 bases, J shed 9 bases, and the junction held 15 bases outside the gene matches. This CDR3 has 17 amino acids. Germline CDR1 is SGDLS and CDR2 is YYNGEE. CDR3 coding DNA: TGTGCCAGCAGCGTAGACCCACTTTGGGAGGGCCTGGGTGAGCAGTTCTTC. Encoded protein: CASSVDPLWEGLGEQFF.

The CDR3 DNA sequence: TGTGCCATCAGTGAGTCGAACGGGAGAGCGAACGAGCAGTACTTC. Protein: CAISESNGRANEQYF. The chain employs TRBV10-3 and TRBJ2-7; D might be TRBD2 (6 bases). Germline-derived CDR1 and CDR2 are ENHRY and SYGVKD. The CDR3 covers 15 residues. Trimming stripped 0 bases from V and 5 bases from J, with 14 bases between.

V usage is TRBV18 and J usage is TRBJ1-4, with D perhaps matching TRBD1 (6 bases). CDR3 length equals 14 residues. CDR1 is KGHSH, CDR2 LQKENI, per germline. The V end was cut by 3 bases, the J end by 8 bases, with 13 bases between. Here the CDR3 DNA reads TGTGCCAGCTCACCGGGGGCGCTGGAAGAAAAACTGTTTTTT. This codes for CASSPGALEEKLFF.

This CDR3 reads CASSPIATNEKLFF. The CDR3 coding sequence is TGCGCCAGCAGCCCCATTGCAACTAATGAAAAACTGTTTTTT. V usage is TRBV4-1 and J usage is TRBJ1-4, with D uncertain. Germline values: CDR1 MGHRA, CDR2 YSYEKL. V lost 4 bases to trimming and J lost 0 bases, with 6 bases between them. This CDR3 spans 14 amino acids.

CDR3 sequence: CASSFGTGYNEQYF. Written as DNA, the CDR3 is TGTGCCAGCAGCTTCGGGACAGGGTATAACGAGCAGTACTTC. This chain connects TRBV11-2 to TRBJ2-7, with TRBD1 identical over 9 bases. The junction had 5 bases not matched to a gene; V was cut back by 3 bases and J by 5 bases. Germline CDR1 reads SGHAT; CDR2 reads FQNNGV. This CDR3 contains 14 residues.

The V and J genes are TRBV6-5 and TRBJ1-2, with 7 bases fitting TRBD1. In germline, CDR1 is MNHEY, CDR2 SVGAGI. This CDR3 has 15 residues. The V gene end was trimmed by 5 bases and the J gene end by 5 bases; junction bases not matched to a gene: 11. The DNA of the CDR3 is TGTGCCAGCAGTCCAAGTCCGGGACAGCCTTATGGCTACACCTTC. Residues: CASSPSPGQPYGYTF.

This clone was counted between two and nine times. The V and J genes are TRBV30 and TRBJ1-6, with D uncertain. V lost 3 bases to trimming and J lost 3 bases, with 9 bases between them. The CDR3 totals 14 residues. The germline V gene encodes CDR1 GTSNPN and CDR2 SVGIG (reference sequence). CDR3 protein: CAWSYTNYNSPLHF. CDR3 DNA sequence: TGTGCCTGGAGCTACACCAACTATAATTCACCCCTCCACTTT.

The chain recombines TRBV5-1 with TRBJ2-7; 14 positions agree with TRBD2. The ends lost 3 bases at V and 0 bases at J; junction bases unmatched: 8. The CDR3 runs 18 residues. Germline lookup yields CDR1 SGHRS and CDR2 YFSETQ. In DNA, the CDR3 is TGCGCCAGCAGCTCCTGGACTAGCGGGGGGCCTGCCTCCTACGAGCAGTACTTC. Translating it yields CASSSWTSGGPASYEQYF.

As to this clone: The sample carries other DNA sequences with the same CDR3. The genes are TRBV7-6 and TRBJ2-5, with 8 positions matching TRBD1. The CDR3 consists of 14 residues. V lost 3 bases and J lost 1; bases outside the gene matches: 1. The germline V gene encodes CDR1 SGHVS and CDR2 FNYEAQ. CDR3 sequence reads: CASSFGQGQETQYF. The CDR3 nucleotides read TGTGCCAGCAGCTTCGGACAGGGCCAAGAGACCCAGTACTTC.

The chain has TRBV9 and TRBJ2-4, with D possibly TRBD2 on 6 matching bases. Trimming took off 4 bases at V and 7 bases at J, with 18 bases between the two ends. The CDR3 has 15 amino acids. The germline gives CDR1 SGDLS, CDR2 YYNGEE. CDR3 amino acids: CASSPHGAGMNIQYF. CDR3 in DNA: TGTGCCAGCAGCCCACACGGGGCGGGAATGAACATTCAGTACTTC. Full variable domain (remainder filled in from reference TRBV9 and TRBJ2-4): DSGVTQTPKHLITATGQRVTLRCSPRSGDLSVYWYQQSLDQGLQFLIQYYNGEERAKGNILERFSAQQFPDLHSELNLSSLELGDSALYFCASSPHGAGMNIQYFGAGTRLSVL.

The gene calls are TRBV5-5 and TRBJ1-2; D not resolved. Germline loops: CDR1 SGHKS, CDR2 YYEKEE (reference sequence). The CDR3 has 15 residues. V was shortened by 0 bases and J by 0 bases, with 9 bases between the two germline ends. The CDR3 loop is CASSLETQANYGYTF. The CDR3 coding sequence is TGTGCCAGCAGCTTGGAGACTCAAGCTAACTATGGCTACACCTTC.

The chain has TRBV9 and TRBJ2-2; the D is unclear. V was cut by 0 bases and J by 3 bases, with 6 bases left in between. CDR3 length equals 14 residues. Germline lookup yields CDR1 SGDLS and CDR2 YYNGEE. This CDR3 is CASSVAPDTGELFF. The CDR3 region has the DNA TGTGCCAGCAGCGTAGCTCCCGACACCGGGGAGCTGTTTTTT.